This record concerns one T cell receptor beta chain sequence. This clonotype was counted between two and nine times. It lacks a known antigen. No base-level quality is on record; no much larger clone is a single base apart. The germline V gene (reference sequence) supplies CDR1 DFQATT and CDR2 SNEGSKA. The CDR3, cysteine through phenylalanine, is 12 amino acids long. Only the CDR3 part of the read is kept: 36 bases, read in frame from the first base. A patient counted as having stable hyperthyroidism if there was no progression to ophthalmopathy within 18 months of follow-up. Hyperthyroidism patients were newly diagnosed, with disease duration under 2 months, and aged 18 to 65 years. Anyone with other autoimmune diseases, uncontrolled infections, pregnancy or lactation was excluded from the study. Clinical symptoms, serum thyroxine, TRAb, thyroid ultrasound and orbital computed tomography formed the basis of the diagnosis. Ficoll-Paque density gradient centrifugation was used to isolate PBMCs from 10 ml of fresh peripheral blood. Trizol reagent was used to extract the total RNA, and its quality was then checked on an Agilent 2100 Bioanalyzer.

The data are from a study of Graves' ophthalmopathy and Graves' hyperthyroidism (dated by TCRdb to the late 2010s). Context from the whole study: Peripheral blood was collected at initial diagnosis, before any treatment. TCR beta repertoire signatures were used to distinguish Graves' ophthalmopathy from Graves' hyperthyroidism and to predict progression to ophthalmopathy. In total, some 140 blood samples were TCR-sequenced: approximately 40 ophthalmopathy, around 75 hyperthyroidism and some 17 hyperthyroidism-to-ophthalmopathy patients. To explore V-J signatures that separate ophthalmopathy from hyperthyroidism, a discovery set of about a hundred patients was enrolled, consisting of 43 with ophthalmopathy and under 65 with stable hyperthyroidism. An independent validation cohort was composed of some 19 hyperthyroidism patients and around 16 patients who later progressed from hyperthyroidism to ophthalmopathy. T-cell repertoires of thyroid tissue and blood were compared in six hyperthyroidism patients. Following sample collection, hyperthyroidism patients were given methimazole at a starting dose of 30 mg daily, and ophthalmopathy patients were given high-dose intravenous methylprednisolone. The roughly 91 discovery patients were randomly split 7:3 into training and test sets.

TCR beta CDR3 regions were amplified from RNA transcripts for repertoire sequencing. HTBI primers and the Qiagen OneStep RT-PCR kit were used in a first-round RT-PCR, which was followed by a second-round multiplex PCR, size selection and purification. The libraries underwent paired-end sequencing with 100 bp reads on an Illumina HiSeq2000. Regarding the original processing steps: SOAPnuke was used for read processing, and reads with adapters, uncalled bases, a mean Phred below 15, or no exact constant-primer or identifier match were discarded. COPE v1.2.5 was used to merge high-quality paired reads. Unique nucleotide sequences were defined as clonotypes and aligned to IMGT TRB V, D and J references using MiTCR v1.1. The analysis was limited to V-J combinations with a frequency above 0.0001, which together covered approximately 99% of repertoires. A TCR clonal expansion and chaos score per V-J combination was defined as the ratio of F50 clonal expansion to chaos observed in the TCRdist matrix. Features were reduced by Welch's t-statistics and random forest to over 10 V-J combinations, which fed a naive Bayes classifier. The Morisita-Horn index was used to measure how similar the thyroid and blood repertoires were. TCRdb itself trimmed the public reads at Q25 with fastp, ran MiXCR and retained productive beta chains. Rows are combined by CDR3 protein, so each entry shows the most common genes and DNA. TCRdb's processing, not the authors', yielded these V and J calls. Recorded for this sample are roughly 410,000 distinct CDR3 sequences; 15% to 17% of them occurred a single time. Roughly 7% of the sample goes to the ten largest clones.

What the work shows at the level of the full study, not this receptor alone: In validation, the model predicted ophthalmopathy progression with more than 70% sensitivity and less than 80% specificity; some 13 predicted patients were CT-confirmed with GO in a median of approximately 6.5 months. Among expanded thyroid clonotypes with frequency above 0.001, most also showed up in blood, which suggests that blood repertoires may reflect the thyroid immune response. Sample size was not statistically predetermined, and group allocation was not concealed from the investigators. In cross-validation, the 13-signature model distinguished ophthalmopathy from stable hyperthyroidism with around 86% sensitivity and 81% to 82% specificity, while in the test set the corresponding values were about 79% and 69%.

The sequenced material came from peripheral blood. The TCR was taken from a woman aged 18-29 years with stable Graves' hyperthyroidism. Donor details come from another sample of the same person, matched by shared clones. The chain employs TRBV20-1 and TRBJ2-2; 9 of the junction bases match TRBD2. The bases read TGCGGCCGACTAGCGGTCACCGGGGAGCTGTTTTTT. Its amino acids are CGRLAVTGELFF.